This TCR beta chain was retrieved from a study of identical twins. TCRdb re-called the 5' RACE reads with MiXCR, one entry per CDR3 protein. This repertoire shows some 250,000 distinct CDR3 sequences, 9.5% to 15% found once; its top ten account for approximately 4%. This CDR3 spans 13 amino acids. V was clipped by 0 bases and J by 9 bases, with 10 bases between them. The germline CDR1 and CDR2 sequences are SGHRS and YFSETQ. This clonotype was counted many times. These sequences were also reported in another study, on yellow fever vaccine responses in identical twins. That report adds: Twins' vaccine T cell responses were reported to seem partly convergent and partly personalized.

The sequenced sample was memory (CD45RO+) T cells sorted from blood. The chain is built from TRBV5-1 and TRBJ2-1; D call uncertain. The source is a woman aged 18-29 years in good health. The CDR3: CASSLDFSIEQFF. The CDR3 region has the DNA TGCGCCAGCAGCTTGGATTTCTCAATTGAGCAGTTCTTC.